This T cell receptor beta chain appears in the sequencing data of a study of blood T cell repertoires in COVID-19. Across the whole study: Sites across the United States, Italy and Spain contributed samples from acute and convalescent COVID-19.

Method: immunoSEQ multiplex PCR; TCRdb's copy keeps in-frame clones and lacks some. The repertoire has 200,000 or so clones, 70% to 90% of them found once; the top ten carry about 10%. Trimming left V 0 bases short and J 6 bases short, with 6 bases between. Germline V gene lookup returns CDR1 LGHDT and CDR2 YNNKEL (reference sequence). This CDR3 region has 13 residues. The gene calls are TRBV3-1 (or the pseudogene TRBV3-2) and TRBJ1-3; possibly TRBD1 for D (5 bases). The sequencing input was peripheral blood. The sequence derives from a human donor with active or convalescent COVID-19. The donor label of this sample is uncertain. As DNA, the CDR3 is TGTGCCAGCAGCCAAGAGACAGCAAACACCATATATTTT. This translates into CASSQETANTIYF.